Presented here are 18 T cell receptor beta chains from one specimen sequenced in a study of blood T cell repertoires in COVID-19. Data came from immunoSEQ multiplex PCR; TCRdb stores just in-frame clones and leaves some out. The sample shows over 55,000 clones, roughly 87% of them seen only once. Sequenced sample: peripheral blood. Receptor source: a woman of 80 years or more with acute or convalescent COVID-19.

This clone was detected a few times. V and J are TRBV19 and TRBJ2-7; tentative D call: TRBD2 (6 bases). This CDR3 has 15 amino acids. Germline lookup yields CDR1 LNHDA and CDR2 SQIVND (reference sequence). V was trimmed by 7 bases and J by 1 base, leaving 17 bases between them. Here the CDR3 reads CASKSHAGTSYEQYF. The DNA for the CDR3 is TGTGCCAGTAAATCTCATGCAGGGACTTCCTACGAGCAGTACTTC.

The chain employs TRBV9 and TRBJ1-4, with a possible D match to TRBD1 (5 bases). The V end lost 4 bases, the J end lost 0 bases, and 10 bases lay between the germline ends. The CDR3 is 15 residues long. CDR1 and CDR2 (germline): SGDLS, YYNGEE. This CDR3 is CASSLGGATNEKLFF. CDR3 bases: TGTGCCAGCAGCCTCGGAGGGGCAACTAATGAAAAACTGTTTTTT.

A single count supports this clone. V and J are TRBV27 and TRBJ2-4; 9 bases agree with TRBD1. The CDR3 consists of 19 residues. The V segment lost 1 base and the J segment 2 bases; nucleotides outside the gene matches: 12. Germline V gives CDR1 MNHEY, CDR2 SMNVEV (reference sequence). For the CDR3, the DNA is TGTGCCAGCAGTTTATGGGGACAGGGCCTCAGATCTCCCAAAAACATTCAGTACTTC. Residues: CASSLWGQGLRSPKNIQYF.

The chain carries TRBV13 and TRBJ2-7, with 10 bases identical to TRBD1. The CDR3 consists of 14 residues. Germline CDR1 is PRHDT and CDR2 is FYEKMQ (reference sequence). V lost 5 bases to trimming and J lost 5 bases; unmatched junction nucleotides: 6. The CDR3 loop reads CASSHRQGAHEQYF. The CDR3 coding sequence is TGTGCCAGCAGCCATCGACAGGGGGCCCACGAGCAGTACTTC.

This chain uses TRBV12-5 with TRBJ2-3; maybe TRBD1 (5 bases). Germline values: CDR1 LGHNT, CDR2 FRNRAP. CDR3 length: 16 residues. Trimming removed 0 bases from V and 2 bases from J, with 12 bases in between. CDR3 loop: CASGLVTGPNTDTQYF. The CDR3 DNA is TGTGCTAGTGGTTTGGTAACAGGACCTAACACAGATACGCAGTATTTT.

In this sample, this clone turned up a few times. This chain connects TRBV25-1 to TRBJ1-5, with unresolved D. CDR1 and CDR2 from the germline V gene are MGHDK and SYGVNS. The CDR3 length is 14 residues. V was clipped by 0 bases and J by 5 bases, with 8 bases between them. The CDR3 DNA is TGTGCCAGCAGTGAATATGGCGGTTATCAGCCCCAGCATTTT. Its translation: CASSEYGGYQPQHF.

This chain uses TRBV28 with TRBJ2-1, with 11 positions matching TRBD2. With V trimmed by 6 bases and J by 2 bases, 12 bases remained unmatched. The CDR3 is made up of 18 amino acids. Looked up from germline, CDR1 is MDHEN and CDR2 is SYDVKM. DNA for the CDR3: TGTGCCAGCAGCCCGGGGCTAGCGGGAGGAAGGGCCTACAATGAGCAGTTCTTC. Residues: CASSPGLAGGRAYNEQFF.

This chain joins TRBV27 and TRBJ2-7, with 11 bases matching TRBD2. Germline V lookup: CDR1 MNHEY, CDR2 SMNVEV (reference sequence). V dropped 4 bases and J dropped 2; count of bases not matched to a gene: 10. The CDR3 is made up of 17 amino acids. CDR3 coding DNA: TGTGCCAGCAGTTCCGTATTAGCGGGAGGGGCTCCCTACGAGCAGTACTTC. Translation gives CASSSVLAGGAPYEQYF.

The gene calls are TRBV15 and TRBJ2-2; TRBD2 matches at 9 bases. The V gene's germline CDR1 is LNHNV and CDR2 YYDKDF (reference sequence). Losses at the gene ends were 1 base for V and 6 bases for J; bases not matched to a gene: 3. The CDR3 runs 15 residues. The CDR3 reads CATSRGLAGSGELFF. The DNA of the CDR3 is TGTGCCACCAGCAGAGGGCTAGCGGGATCCGGGGAGCTGTTTTTT.

This chain connects TRBV5-1 to TRBJ2-1; D might be TRBD2 (5 bases). The ends were cut back, 1 base at V and 0 bases at J, with 11 bases in the middle. The CDR3 sequence is 16 residues long. The germline gives CDR1 SGHRS, CDR2 YFSETQ. For the CDR3, the DNA is TGCGCCAGCAGCTTGAACTCGGCGGGCTCCTACAATGAGCAGTTCTTC. This gives the protein CASSLNSAGSYNEQFF.

The chain links TRBV5-1 to TRBJ2-7; 12 nucleotides align to TRBD1. After removal of 0 bases from V and 5 bases from J, the junction contained 12 bases not matched to a gene. This CDR3 has 18 amino acids. Germline values: CDR1 SGHRS, CDR2 YFSETQ. CDR3 sequence (DNA): TGCGCCAGCAGCTTGGGAATTAGAGCGGGACAGGGGGCGAACGAGCAGTACTTC. This codes for CASSLGIRAGQGANEQYF.

The chain carries TRBV18 and TRBJ2-1, with 7 nucleotides matching TRBD2. From germline, CDR1 is KGHSH and CDR2 LQKENI. Trimming at V came to 3 bases and at J to 10 bases, leaving 6 bases not matched to a gene. There are 13 residues in the CDR3. The CDR3 sequence is CASSPGTREEQFF. In DNA, the CDR3 is TGTGCCAGCTCACCTGGTACGCGGGAGGAGCAGTTCTTC.

The rearrangement joins TRBV27 to TRBJ2-2, with 12 positions matching TRBD1. Per the germline V gene, CDR1 is MNHEY and CDR2 is SMNVEV (reference sequence). V was pared by 6 bases and J by 3 bases, with 11 bases of the junction left unmatched. The CDR3 loop spans 18 amino acids. CDR3 in amino acids: CASSSLDRDRGHTGELFF. The CDR3 DNA reads TGTGCCAGCAGCTCCTTAGACCGGGACAGGGGGCACACCGGGGAGCTGTTTTTT.

This chain connects TRBV6-5 to TRBJ2-5, with a possible D match to TRBD1 (5 bases). V lost 5 bases to trimming and J lost 9 bases, with 13 bases between them. CDR1 is MNHEY, CDR2 SVGAGI, per germline. The CDR3 spans 12 residues. The CDR3 coding sequence is TGTGCCAGCAGTCCAGGGCCCCTTGCCCAGTACTTC. Its protein product is CASSPGPLAQYF.

The CDR3 bases are TGTGCCAGCTCACCTAACGGGGAGCTGTTTTTT. This sequence encodes CASSPNGELFF. The V call is TRBV18, the J call TRBJ2-2; D unclear. The length of the CDR3 is 11 residues. Trimming stripped 3 bases from V and 7 bases from J, with 3 bases between. Germline CDR1 is KGHSH and CDR2 is LQKENI.

V usage is TRBV27 and J usage is TRBJ2-7; D is uncertain. The CDR3 contains 13 residues. The V gene's germline CDR1 is MNHEY and CDR2 SMNVEV (reference sequence). Trimming removed 2 bases at V and 0 bases at J, with 5 bases between. CDR3 sequence reads: CASSLLSSYEQYF. CDR3 sequence (DNA): TGTGCCAGCAGTTTACTTAGCTCCTACGAGCAGTACTTC.

V usage is TRBV4-3 and J usage is TRBJ1-2; D is ambiguous. With 0 bases removed from V and 6 bases from J, the gap between germline ends came to 14 bases. The V gene's germline CDR1 is LGHNA and CDR2 YSLEER. This CDR3 is built from 15 residues. CDR3 bases: TGCGCCAGCAGCCAAGATTTTAAGACATTCAATGGCTACACCTTC. Its protein product is CASSQDFKTFNGYTF.

CDR3 loop: CASSGGRTGSNQPQHF. The CDR3 bases are TGTGCCAGCAGTGGGGGGCGGACAGGGAGCAATCAGCCCCAGCATTTT. The V and J genes are TRBV2 and TRBJ1-5, with TRBD1 identical over 8 bases. The CDR3 loop spans 16 amino acids. The V segment lost 4 bases and the J segment 1 base; nucleotides outside the gene matches: 6. The germline CDR1 and CDR2 sequences are SNHLY and FYNNEI.